This T cell receptor beta chain stems from a study of blood T cell repertoires in COVID-19. About the research overall: Researchers got acute and convalescent COVID-19 samples from the United States, Italy and Spain. Sample material is recorded as cDNA or gDNA derived from T cells, B-cell-depleted T cells, or PBMCs.

Under the authors' procedure: Nucleated cell number was recorded as an estimate derived from reference gene primer amplification. Measured with immunoSEQ multiplex PCR; TCRdb has only the in-frame clones, and not every one. V, J and clone size were drawn from that table, and D and trimming were deduced from the DNA. The sample holds about 280,000 clones, about nine tenths seen once. V was pared by 5 bases and J by 6 bases, with 13 bases between. This CDR3 spans 12 amino acids. Per germline, CDR1 SQVTM and CDR2 ANQGSEA. The TCR comes from a man aged 45 to 65 with acute or convalescent COVID-19. Sequencing was carried out using peripheral blood. The chain links TRBV29-1 to TRBJ1-1, with a weak D call TRBD1 (6 bases). The CDR3 spells CSVFGGGSEAFF. The CDR3 DNA is TGCAGCGTTTTCGGTGGGGGCTCTGAAGCTTTCTTT.